This paragraph reports one T cell receptor (beta chain). This clone was recorded a few times. It has no known antigen specificity. The input lacks base qualities; no much larger clone sits a single base away. From each donor, a single peripheral blood sample of 100 to 150 mL on average was drawn into heparinised tubes. A BD FACSAria II was used to sort naive, central memory, regulatory and stem cell-like memory CD4+ T cells with a panel that included CD45RO, CCR7, CD25, CD127, CD95 and CD27. A purity above 95% was achieved for all sorted populations. PBMCs were separated immediately by Lymphoprep density gradient centrifugation and were stained directly, without being cultured. So that batch effects would be minimized, each experiment stained and sorted samples in pairs, pairing one healthy donor with one patient. V is shortened by 7 bases, J by 3 bases, and the region joining them spans 15 bases. There are 14 amino acids in the CDR3, from cysteine to phenylalanine inclusive. The retained sequence is limited to the CDR3, 42 bases, with the frame set at the first base. The germline V gene yields SQVTM for CDR1 and ANQGSEA for CDR2.

This record comes from a study of beta chain features in type 1 diabetes listed by TCRdb under 2018. With respect to the entire study: No differences in mean age, gender distribution, total cell number or subset yield were found between patients and healthy donors. Across all samples, around 99 million sorted cells were examined, and cell number per subset correlated strongly with RNA yield. In the study, TCRB repertoires of sorted circulating CD4+ T cell subsets from recently diagnosed type 1 diabetes patients were compared with those of matched healthy donors. Naive and central memory subsets were obtained from all 30 or so donors, but regulatory and stem cell-like memory subsets were isolated from only 8 patients and 8 healthy donors. Overall results and qualifications from the work: Because cDNA rather than genomic DNA was sequenced, highly expressing activated cells could have been over-represented, although no difference in activation and CD3 levels was found between groups. At VDJ recombination sites, patients with type 1 diabetes made fewer insertions and deleted more nucleotides, a pattern implying thymic rearrangement abnormalities. The naive, central memory and regulatory TCRB repertoires appeared to resemble one another more closely among patients than among healthy donors. Because small numbers of individuals were included in the HLA sub-analyses, any influence of HLA type on TCRB rearrangement was left unresolved. PCR may preferentially amplify shorter templates, but because patient and control samples were amplified and corrected together, any resulting skew would affect both groups equally. Type 1 diabetes patients showed a moderate but significant shortening of TCRB CDR3 length in all four CD4+ subsets.

The High Capacity cDNA Reverse Transcription Kit was used to reverse transcribe all of the isolated RNA, meaning that expressed TCRB transcripts were what got sequenced. Deep immunoSEQ sequencing was applied to naive, central memory and regulatory T cell samples, giving an average of roughly 3.5 million total reads per sample. Sorted cells were lysed in RLT buffer, and RNA was extracted using DNase-treated RNeasy Micro or Mini kits according to cell number. Each cell subset was processed separately to prevent cross-contamination, with patient and healthy donor samples processed together. TCRB sequences were amplified from cDNA with the immunoSEQ multiplex PCR, producing 87-bp fragments spanning the CDR3 region. Amplicons were sequenced on the Illumina HiSeq platform. The study's own analysis went as follows. PCR bias was corrected computationally using synthetic template baselines, and reads within Hamming distance 2 were collapsed, with unmergeable singletons discarded. Reads were aligned against IMGT so that V, D and J genes, CDR3 length and insertions or deletions at six rearrangement sites could be assigned. Within each subset, clonotype counts were normalized to the number of sorted cells before true diversity and Gini coefficients were calculated with the tcR R package. The overlap coefficient, calculated on TCRB nucleotide sequences, was used to measure repertoire sharing. As a proxy for the pre-selection repertoire, out-of-frame TCRB sequences from naive cells were analyzed. Held by TCRdb, this immuneACCESS table contains in-frame sequences only and omits some clones. Under half of the omission traces to an unresolved V gene where checked; the cause of the rest is unknown. That table is the source of V, J and clone size, and D and trimming were worked out from the DNA. The sample includes under 300,000 clones, with about 15% observed a single time. Of the sample, roughly 0.019% falls within the top ten clones.

The source of this sequence is a man aged 25-40 years with type 1 diabetes. The sample taken for sequencing was naive CD4+ T cells from blood. The cell subset or site label here, explained by the study, means: true naive CD4+ T cells. The V gene is TRBV29-1 and the J gene is TRBJ1-4, with no D gene named confidently. This receptor has the CDR3 CSALETVPNEKLFF. The sequence in DNA is TGCAGCGCCCTTGAGACTGTACCTAATGAAAAACTGTTTTTT.